This T cell receptor beta chain was retrieved from a study of cytomegalovirus exposure and HLA in healthy donors. Study-level points and caveats: Highest at DRB1 and lowest at HLA-C, TCR association rates differed among HLA loci in a later analysis. TCR beta V- and J-gene trimming, according to a later analysis, was linked to a missense DCLRE1C variant.

A multiplex PCR was run with 60 Vbeta primers and 13 Jbeta primers. Sequencing was performed with immunoSEQ multiplex PCR; in TCRdb, only in-frame clones are kept and a portion is missing. The sample includes fewer than 120,000 clones, approximately 78% of them seen just once. This CDR3 region has 16 residues. CDR1 LGHNA and CDR2 YSLEER come from the germline V gene. After removal of 4 bases from V and 2 bases from J, the junction contained 8 bases not matched to a gene. Concerning this clone itself: The antigen remains unidentified.

This sequence was found in a young woman in good health and CMV-seronegative. Sample: PBMCs. V gene TRBV4-3 combines with J gene TRBJ2-3; TRBD1 matches at 8 bases. CDR3 sequence reads: CASSRGQAGYTDTQYF. CDR3 nucleotides: TGCGCCAGCAGCCGGGGACAGGCCGGCTACACAGATACGCAGTATTTT.